This TCR beta chain was sequenced for a study of T cell responses to AZD1222 COVID-19 vaccine. Findings and caveats of the study: Across spike, vaccine-associated CD4 TCRs were found, dominant at 160-218 and 743-854. Females made up more of the donors, who were largely white British, and clonal diversity may have come out too low. Spike-specific TCRs gained breadth and depth after people received two AZD1222 doses.

As to this clone: Its antigen is as yet unknown.

The CDR3 is made up of 17 amino acids. In germline, CDR1 is SGHTA, CDR2 FQGNSA. Unmatched junction bases numbered 13, after V lost 0 bases and J lost 10 bases. This table comes from immunoSEQ multiplex PCR, and its TCRdb copy is limited to in-frame clones, with some not included. The data contain about 130,000 clones, over 90% of them singletons. The sequence was obtained from an adult in good health. The starting material was peripheral blood, obtained on day 0 of AZD1222 vaccination. The chain carries TRBV7-2 and TRBJ2-1; TRBD2 aligns across 9 bases. The CDR3 loop is CASSLAVIGGGDLEQFF. In DNA, the CDR3 is TGTGCCAGCAGCTTAGCGGTGATTGGCGGGGGGGACCTCGAGCAGTTCTTC.